This T cell receptor beta chain comes out of a study of OX40 agonist ivuxolimab in advanced cancers. Points on this clone: The junction shows a germline mismatch at one end, possibly a read error.

Some clones are missing from TCRdb's copy, which holds only in-frame ones; the method was immunoSEQ multiplex PCR. Of about 120,000 clones listed, roughly nine tenths are singletons. The germline gives CDR1 SSHAT, CDR2 FNYEAQ (reference sequence). The CDR3 is 15 residues long. This chain uses TRBV7-7 with TRBJ2-1; D perhaps matches TRBD1 (6 bases). The TCR was taken from an adult with an advanced solid tumor such as melanoma, head and neck, liver or kidney cancer. The input for sequencing was CD4+ or CD8+ T cells sorted from blood, taken in a trial of the OX40 agonist ivuxolimab. CDR3 region: CASSLGMVRGDEQFF. CDR3 DNA sequence: TGTGCTAGCAGCTTGGGTATGGTCAGGGGCGATGAGCAGTTCTTC. Variable domain in full (rest from reference TRBV7-7 and TRBJ2-1): GAGVSQSPRYKVTKRGQDVTLRCDPISSHATLYWYQQALGQGPEFLTYFNYEAQPDKSGLPSDRFSAERPEGSISTLTIQRTEQRDSAMYRCASSLGMVRGDEQFFGPGTRLTVL.